This T cell receptor (beta chain) was sequenced for a study of PD-L1 blockade in urothelial cancer. At the level of the study: Patients, treated from about 2014 onward, received atezolizumab 1,200 mg intravenously every 3 weeks. Patients had been given 0 to 3 earlier chemotherapy regimens. Blood analysis was done at 3 weeks (second dose) and 6 weeks after treatment began. The median number of T cells present in blood samples was around 150,000.

Time point specified: pretreatment peripheral blood. This clone came up a few times. Assay used: immunoSEQ multiplex PCR; TCRdb lists only in-frame clones, some missing. The sample contains about 63,000 clones, about four fifths of which appear only once. V lost 5 bases and J lost 2; bases outside the gene matches: 4. Germline V gives CDR1 LNHDA, CDR2 SQIVND (reference sequence). CDR3 length: 15 amino acids. Sample: PBMCs, taken around atezolizumab (anti-PD-L1) treatment. The sequence derives from a man in his sixties or seventies with urothelial cancer. The V call is TRBV19, the J call TRBJ2-1; 9 nucleotides agree with TRBD1. DNA for the CDR3: TGTGCCAGTAGTCTCCGGGACAGGGCCTACAATGAGCAGTTCTTC. It specifies CASSLRDRAYNEQFF.